This T cell receptor (beta chain) was obtained from a study of Ad26.COV2.S vaccination and SARS-CoV-2 variants. Study-level findings and limits: Reports say spike-specific CD8+ and CD4+ T cell responses covered substantial breadth after vaccination.

Stated treatment: some 20 received Ad26.COV2.S at low or high dose, single or two shots; about 5 received placebo; per-sample allocation not given. Samples analyzed were those drawn on day 63 after the first vaccine or placebo injection. Trimming cost V 10 bases and J 5 bases; bases outside gene matches: 11. CDR1 and CDR2 from the germline V gene are MNHEY and SMNVEV (reference sequence). The length of the CDR3 is 14 residues. Profiled with immunoSEQ multiplex PCR; TCRdb holds only in-frame clones, not every one. The data show approximately 500,000 clones, 70% to 90% seen once. A note on this clone: What it recognizes is unknown.

The J gene is TRBJ1-2, the V gene TRBV27; 9 bases map to TRBD1. This TCR derives from a person between 18 and 60 years old who received the Ad26.COV2.S COVID-19 vaccine or a placebo. The material was peripheral blood, obtained in a trial of Ad26.COV2.S vaccine versus placebo. DNA for the CDR3: TGTGCCACGTCTACAGGGGGCGGGAGGTATGGCTACACCTTC. It codes for CATSTGGGRYGYTF.